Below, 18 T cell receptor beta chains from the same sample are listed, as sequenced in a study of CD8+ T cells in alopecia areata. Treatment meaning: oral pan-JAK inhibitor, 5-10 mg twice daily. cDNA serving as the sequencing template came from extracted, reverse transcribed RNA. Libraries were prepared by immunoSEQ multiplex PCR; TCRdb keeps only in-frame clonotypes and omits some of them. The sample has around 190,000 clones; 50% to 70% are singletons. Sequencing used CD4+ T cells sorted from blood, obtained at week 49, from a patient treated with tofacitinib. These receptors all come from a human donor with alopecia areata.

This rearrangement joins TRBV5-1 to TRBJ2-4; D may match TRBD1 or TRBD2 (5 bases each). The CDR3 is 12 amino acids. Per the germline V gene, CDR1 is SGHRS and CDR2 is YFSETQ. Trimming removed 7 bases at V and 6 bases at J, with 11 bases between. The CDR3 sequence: CASVDSGNIQYF. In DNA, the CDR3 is TGCGCCAGCGTTGACAGCGGAAACATTCAGTACTTC.

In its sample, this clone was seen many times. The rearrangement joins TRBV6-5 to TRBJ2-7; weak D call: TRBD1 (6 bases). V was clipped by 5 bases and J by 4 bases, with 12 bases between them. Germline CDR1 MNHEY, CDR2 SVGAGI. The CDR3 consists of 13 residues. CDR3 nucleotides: TGTGCCAGCAGTGGGGGCGTCAGATACGAGCAGTACTTC. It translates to CASSGGVRYEQYF.

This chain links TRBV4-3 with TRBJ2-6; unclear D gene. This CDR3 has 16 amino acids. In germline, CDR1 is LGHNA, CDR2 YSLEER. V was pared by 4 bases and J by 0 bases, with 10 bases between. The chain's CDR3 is CASSPTLSSGANVLTF. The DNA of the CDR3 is TGCGCCAGCAGCCCCACGCTGAGCTCTGGGGCCAACGTCCTGACTTTC.

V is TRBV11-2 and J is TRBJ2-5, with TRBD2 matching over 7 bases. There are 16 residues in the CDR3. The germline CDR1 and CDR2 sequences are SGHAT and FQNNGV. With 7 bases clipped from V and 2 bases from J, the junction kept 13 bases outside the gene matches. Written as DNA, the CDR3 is TGTGCCAGCACTCTAAGCCGGGGACTAAAACAAGAGACCCAGTACTTC. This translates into CASTLSRGLKQETQYF.

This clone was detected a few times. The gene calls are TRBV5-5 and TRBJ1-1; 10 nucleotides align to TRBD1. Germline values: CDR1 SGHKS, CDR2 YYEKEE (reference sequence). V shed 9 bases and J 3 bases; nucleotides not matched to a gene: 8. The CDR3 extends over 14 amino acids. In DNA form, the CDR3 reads TGTGCCACAAGGACAGGGGGTAGAGACACTGAAGCTTTCTTT. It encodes CATRTGGRDTEAFF.

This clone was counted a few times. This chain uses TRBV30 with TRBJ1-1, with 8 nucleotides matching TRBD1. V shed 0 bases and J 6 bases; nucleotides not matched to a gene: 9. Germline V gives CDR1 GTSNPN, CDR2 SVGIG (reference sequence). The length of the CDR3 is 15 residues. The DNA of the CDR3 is TGTGCCTGGAGTGTTGTCGGGACAGGTGGGGCTGAAGCTTTCTTT. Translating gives CAWSVVGTGGAEAFF.

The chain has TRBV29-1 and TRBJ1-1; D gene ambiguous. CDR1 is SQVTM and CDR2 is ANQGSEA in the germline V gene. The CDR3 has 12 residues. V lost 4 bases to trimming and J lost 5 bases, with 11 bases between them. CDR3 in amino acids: CSVVGGVTEAFF. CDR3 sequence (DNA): TGCAGCGTTGTGGGTGGGGTTACTGAAGCTTTCTTT.

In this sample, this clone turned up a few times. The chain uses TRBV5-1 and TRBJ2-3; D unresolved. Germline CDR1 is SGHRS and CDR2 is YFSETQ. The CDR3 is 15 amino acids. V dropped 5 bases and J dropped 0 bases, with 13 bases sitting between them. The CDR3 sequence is CASRLESASTDTQYF. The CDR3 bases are TGCGCCAGCAGGTTAGAATCTGCTAGCACAGATACGCAGTATTTT.

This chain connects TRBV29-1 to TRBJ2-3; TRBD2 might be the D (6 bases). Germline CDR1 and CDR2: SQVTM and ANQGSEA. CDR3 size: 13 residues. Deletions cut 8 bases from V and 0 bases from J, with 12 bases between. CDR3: CSSLAFSTDTQYF. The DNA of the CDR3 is TGCAGCTCCCTAGCGTTTAGCACAGATACGCAGTATTTT.

The CDR3 protein is CSARIYTEAFF. The CDR3 DNA sequence: TGCAGTGCTAGAATATACACTGAAGCTTTCTTT. The chain links TRBV20-1 to TRBJ1-1, with D unresolved. Trimming removed 2 bases at V and 3 bases at J, with 4 bases between. The length of the CDR3 is 11 residues. Germline V CDR1 and CDR2: DFQATT, SNEGSKA (reference sequence).

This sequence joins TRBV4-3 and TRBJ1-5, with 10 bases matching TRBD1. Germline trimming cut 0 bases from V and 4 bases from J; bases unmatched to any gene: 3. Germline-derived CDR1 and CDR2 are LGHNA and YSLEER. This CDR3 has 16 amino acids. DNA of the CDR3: TGCGCCAGCAGCCAAGATTTGGGACAGGGGAATCAGCCCCAGCATTTT. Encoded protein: CASSQDLGQGNQPQHF.

CDR3 in amino acids: CASSPQGFSNQPQHF. CDR3 sequence (DNA): TGTGCCAGCAGTCCACAGGGCTTTAGCAATCAGCCCCAGCATTTT. The V call is TRBV27, the J call TRBJ1-5; possibly TRBD1 for D (6 bases). Germline CDR1 MNHEY, CDR2 SMNVEV (reference sequence). This CDR3 is 15 amino acids long. Trimming stripped 5 bases from V and 0 bases from J, with 11 bases between.

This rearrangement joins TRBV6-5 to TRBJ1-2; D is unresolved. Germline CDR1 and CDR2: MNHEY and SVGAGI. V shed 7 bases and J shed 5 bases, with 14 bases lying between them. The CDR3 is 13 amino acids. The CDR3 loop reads CASKIGKGYGYTF. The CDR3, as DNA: TGTGCCAGCAAGATAGGGAAGGGTTATGGCTACACCTTC.

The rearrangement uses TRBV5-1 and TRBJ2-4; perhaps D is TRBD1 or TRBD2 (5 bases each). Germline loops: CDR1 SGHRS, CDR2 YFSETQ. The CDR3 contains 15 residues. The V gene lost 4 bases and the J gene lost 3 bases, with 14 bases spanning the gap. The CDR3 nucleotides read TGCGCCAGCAGCCCCGTCGGGGCCGACAAAAACATTCAGTACTTC. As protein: CASSPVGADKNIQYF.

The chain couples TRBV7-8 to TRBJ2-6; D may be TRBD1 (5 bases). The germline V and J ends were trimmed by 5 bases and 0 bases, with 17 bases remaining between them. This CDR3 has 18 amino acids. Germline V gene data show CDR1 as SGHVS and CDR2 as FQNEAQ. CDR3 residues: CASSPARLQASGANVLTF. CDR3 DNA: TGTGCCAGCAGCCCGGCGAGGTTACAGGCCTCTGGGGCCAACGTCCTGACTTTC. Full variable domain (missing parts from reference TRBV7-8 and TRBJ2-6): GAGVSQSPRYKVAKRGQDVALRCDPISGHVSLFWYQQALGQGPEFLTYFQNEAQLDKSGLPSDRFFAERPEGSVSTLKIQRTQQEDSAVYLCASSPARLQASGANVLTFGAGSRLTVL.

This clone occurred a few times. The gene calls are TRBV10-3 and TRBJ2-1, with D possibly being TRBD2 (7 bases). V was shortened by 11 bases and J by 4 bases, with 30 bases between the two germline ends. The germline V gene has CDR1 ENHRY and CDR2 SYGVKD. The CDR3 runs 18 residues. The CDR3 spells CAAGADLIHLSTYNEQFF. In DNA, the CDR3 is TGTGCCGCGGGGGCTGATCTAATACATCTTTCCACATACAATGAGCAGTTCTTC.

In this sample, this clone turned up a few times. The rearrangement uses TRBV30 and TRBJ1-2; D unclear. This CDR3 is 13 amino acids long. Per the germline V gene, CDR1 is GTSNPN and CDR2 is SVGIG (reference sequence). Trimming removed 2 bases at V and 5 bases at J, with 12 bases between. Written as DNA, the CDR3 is TGTGCCTGGAGTACGGAGCCCAGATATGGCTACACCTTC. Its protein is CAWSTEPRYGYTF.

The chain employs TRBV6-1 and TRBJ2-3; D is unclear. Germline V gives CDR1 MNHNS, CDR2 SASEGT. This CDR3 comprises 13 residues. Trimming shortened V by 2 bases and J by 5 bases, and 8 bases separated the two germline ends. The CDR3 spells CASSEIRIDTQYF. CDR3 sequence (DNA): TGTGCCAGCAGTGAAATAAGGATAGATACGCAGTATTTT.